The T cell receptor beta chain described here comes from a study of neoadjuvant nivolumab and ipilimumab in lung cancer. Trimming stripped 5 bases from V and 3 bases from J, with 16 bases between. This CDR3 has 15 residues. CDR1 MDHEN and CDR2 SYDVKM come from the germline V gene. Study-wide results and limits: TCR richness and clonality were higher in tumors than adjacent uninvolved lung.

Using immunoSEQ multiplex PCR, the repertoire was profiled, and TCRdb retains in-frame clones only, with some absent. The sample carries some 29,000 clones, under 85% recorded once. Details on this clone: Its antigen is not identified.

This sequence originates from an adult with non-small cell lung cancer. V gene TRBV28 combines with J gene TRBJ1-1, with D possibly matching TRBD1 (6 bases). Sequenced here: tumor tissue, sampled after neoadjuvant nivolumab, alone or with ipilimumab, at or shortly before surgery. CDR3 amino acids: CASSTTGKSDTEAFF. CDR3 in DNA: TGTGCCAGCAGTACCACAGGGAAGTCGGACACTGAAGCTTTCTTT. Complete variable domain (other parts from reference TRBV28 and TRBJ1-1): DVKVTQSSRYLVKRTGEKVFLECVQDMDHENMFWYRQDPGLGLRLIYFSYDVKMKEKGDIPEGYSVSREKKERFSLILESASTNQTSMYLCASSTTGKSDTEAFFGQGTRLTVV.